This TCR beta chain derives from a study of CD8+CD57+ T cells in acquired aplastic anemia. Researchers used genomic DNA as the template to profile TCR beta VDJ and CDR3. TCRdb itself ran the reads through MiXCR, one entry per CDR3 protein. The data hold 270,000 or so distinct CDR3 sequences, with roughly 82% observed a single time. Patients who underwent sequencing had shown CD8+CD57+ cell expansion by flow cytometry. V lost 2 bases and J 8 bases, leaving 20 bases between the germline ends. The V gene's germline CDR1 is SGHNT and CDR2 YYREEE (reference sequence). The CDR3 is made up of 16 amino acids.

The source of this sequence is a human donor with aplastic anemia. V is TRBV5-4 and J is TRBJ2-1, with no clear D. Sequencing was done on a sample of sorted CD4+, CD8+, or CD8+CD57+ T cells (not recorded which) from PBMCs. The CDR3 is CASSLVRGNGQDEQFF. In DNA, the CDR3 is TGTGCCAGCAGCTTAGTACGCGGAAACGGTCAGGATGAGCAGTTCTTC.